Shown below are 29 T cell receptor beta chains from a single sample sequenced in a study of shared clonotypes between healthy human individuals (dated by TCRdb to about 2020). CD8 naive samples were CD45RO-negative cells positively selected for CCR7, giving a CD45RA+CCR7+ population that excluded TemRA cells. The library was produced with the immunoSEQ multiplex PCR assay. TCRdb's version of the immuneACCESS table is confined to in-frame rearrangements and falls short of the full clone set. An unresolved V gene accounts for under half of the shortfall where checked; the remainder is of unknown origin. The sample profile shows roughly 2,000,000 clones; roughly 95% of them were found once. The ten largest clones represent approximately 1.6% of the sample. Sequencing was performed on naive CD8+ T cells from PBMCs. In light of the paper, this sample's cell subset or site label describes: CD45RA+CCR7+. The receptors shown here come from a man between 18 and 35 years old in good health. Some clones in this sample may be carry-over from other donors' samples.

This clone was seen more than once but under ten times. This sequence joins TRBV28 and TRBJ1-5, with D hard to call. The CDR3 totals 14 residues. Germline CDR1 reads MDHEN; CDR2 reads SYDVKM. Trimming removed 7 bases from V and 10 bases from J, with 20 bases in between. The CDR3 is CASNPYGPGEPQHF. CDR3 nucleotide sequence: TGTGCCAGCAACCCGTACGGGCCCGGGGAACCCCAGCATTTT.

This chain joins TRBV10-3 and TRBJ2-3; D gene unclear. There are 13 residues in the CDR3. V was pared by 2 bases and J by 5 bases, with 8 bases between. Germline V gives CDR1 ENHRY, CDR2 SYGVKD. CDR3 nucleotide sequence: TGTGCCATCAGTGAGGAGGCCGAAGATACGCAGTATTTT. Translation: CAISEEAEDTQYF.

This chain links TRBV27 with TRBJ2-2, with TRBD2 matching 7 bases. The trim removed 5 bases at V and 6 bases at J, leaving 6 bases unmatched. This CDR3 contains 14 residues. Germline V gives CDR1 MNHEY, CDR2 SMNVEV (reference sequence). DNA for the CDR3: TGTGCCAGCAGTGCCTACCTAGCGGCCGGGGAGCTGTTTTTT. It codes for CASSAYLAAGELFF.

The chain recombines TRBV11-3 with TRBJ2-7, with a weak D call TRBD2 (5 bases). The CDR3 length is 14 residues. V was clipped by 1 base and J by 5 bases, with 12 bases between them. Germline V gene lookup returns CDR1 SGHNT and CDR2 YENEEA. CDR3 in amino acids: CASSLGSGWNEQYF. In DNA form, the CDR3 reads TGTGCCAGCAGCTTAGGGAGCGGTTGGAACGAGCAGTACTTC.

The V and J genes are TRBV7-9 and TRBJ2-2, with 15 nucleotides matching TRBD2. Trimming at V came to 4 bases and at J to 6 bases, leaving 6 bases not matched to a gene. Germline CDR1 SEHNR, CDR2 FQNEAQ (reference sequence). The CDR3 extends over 17 amino acids. CDR3 DNA sequence: TGTGCCAGCAGCTCTTGGACTAGCGGGAGGGCCTCCGGGGAGCTGTTTTTT. Its translation is CASSSWTSGRASGELFF.

Comment on this clone: The same CDR3 can be traced to other DNA sequences in this sample. This chain connects TRBV7-9 to TRBJ2-3; TRBD2 matches at 7 bases. The CDR3 length is 15 residues. CDR1 and CDR2 from the germline V gene are SEHNR and FQNEAQ (reference sequence). Unmatched junction bases numbered 5, after V lost 3 bases and J lost 2 bases. This CDR3 reads CASSLGLAVTDTQYF. The CDR3 DNA follows: TGTGCCAGCAGCTTGGGCCTAGCGGTCACAGATACGCAGTATTTT.

The chain links TRBV6-6 to TRBJ1-5; D is possibly TRBD1 (5 bases). The CDR3 length is 14 residues. Germline V gene data show CDR1 as MNHNY and CDR2 as SVGAGI (reference sequence). The V gene lost 5 bases and the J gene lost 2 bases, with 10 bases spanning the gap. CDR3: CASSALGGNQPQHF. CDR3 DNA: TGTGCCAGCAGTGCGCTGGGGGGCAATCAGCCCCAGCATTTT.

This rearrangement joins TRBV19 to TRBJ1-1, with TRBD1 as a possible D gene (6 bases). V was shortened by 7 bases and J by 1 base, with 22 bases between the two germline ends. Germline-derived CDR1 and CDR2 are LNHDA and SQIVND (reference sequence). The CDR3 loop spans 17 amino acids. The chain's CDR3 is CASMVRSFVTGNTEAFF. CDR3 nucleotides: TGTGCCAGTATGGTTCGGAGTTTCGTGACAGGGAACACTGAAGCTTTCTTT. Filled out from reference TRBV19 and TRBJ1-1, the complete variable domain reads DGGITQSPKYLFRKEGQNVTLSCEQNLNHDAMYWYRQDPGQGLRLIYYSQIVNDFQKGDIAEGYSVSREKKESFPLTVTSAQKNPTAFYLCASMVRSFVTGNTEAFFGQGTRLTVV.

This chain connects TRBV7-8 to TRBJ2-1; D is ambiguous. The V gene lost 5 bases and the J gene lost 6 bases, with 14 bases spanning the gap. The CDR3 sequence is 14 residues long. The germline V gene has CDR1 SGHVS and CDR2 FQNEAQ. CDR3 protein: CASSTPGPFNEQFF. CDR3 DNA: TGTGCCAGCAGCACCCCCGGACCATTCAATGAGCAGTTCTTC. Based on the CDR3 plus reference TRBV7-8 and TRBJ2-1, the full variable domain is GAGVSQSPRYKVAKRGQDVALRCDPISGHVSLFWYQQALGQGPEFLTYFQNEAQLDKSGLPSDRFFAERPEGSVSTLKIQRTQQEDSAVYLCASSTPGPFNEQFFGPGTRLTVL.

The chain couples TRBV2 to TRBJ1-1, with D possibly being TRBD1 (6 bases). This CDR3 region has 14 residues. Looked up from germline, CDR1 is SNHLY and CDR2 is FYNNEI. With 8 bases removed from V and 0 bases from J, the gap between germline ends came to 13 bases. In DNA, the CDR3 is TGTGCCAGCTTAACCGGGACAATGAACACTGAAGCTTTCTTT. It encodes CASLTGTMNTEAFF.

This chain connects TRBV9 to TRBJ2-1; 8 bases are a match to TRBD2. The CDR3 has 16 residues. Germline CDR1 and CDR2: SGDLS and YYNGEE. V was pared by 2 bases and J by 3 bases, with 7 bases of the junction left unmatched. CDR3 loop: CASSVGSGTRYNEQFF. Here the CDR3 DNA reads TGTGCCAGCAGCGTTGGTAGCGGGACCCGCTACAATGAGCAGTTCTTC.

This chain links TRBV4-1 with TRBJ2-5, with a tentative D call TRBD1 (5 bases). CDR1 and CDR2 from the germline V gene are MGHRA and YSYEKL. Deletions cut 6 bases from V and 1 base from J, with 15 bases between. This CDR3 region has 15 residues. CDR3 residues: CASRFDRLSQETQYF. CDR3 nucleotides: TGCGCCAGCAGATTCGACAGACTGTCCCAAGAGACCCAGTACTTC.

The genes are TRBV7-4 and TRBJ2-7, with 10 bases fitting TRBD1. In germline, CDR1 is SGHVT, CDR2 SQSDAQ. Germline trimming cut 5 bases from V and 4 bases from J; bases unmatched to any gene: 8. This CDR3 has 15 residues. CDR3 bases: TGTGCCAGCAGCCTAACGACAGGGGGCGGTTACGAGCAGTACTTC. Translation: CASSLTTGGGYEQYF.

The J gene is TRBJ2-7, the V gene TRBV6-1, with 7 bases that match TRBD1. The CDR3 has 14 residues. CDR1 is MNHNS, CDR2 SASEGT, per germline. V was clipped by 4 bases and J by 0 bases; unmatched bases: 3. The CDR3 loop is CASSVQGVSYEQYF. The CDR3, as DNA: TGTGCCAGCAGTGTTCAGGGGGTCTCCTACGAGCAGTACTTC.

J is TRBJ2-1 and V is TRBV15; D possibly corresponds to TRBD2 (5 bases). Germline values: CDR1 LNHNV, CDR2 YYDKDF (reference sequence). The CDR3 length is 13 residues. V lost 8 bases and J 0 bases, leaving 8 bases between the germline ends. Here the CDR3 DNA reads TGTGCCACCGCTAGCCTCTCCTACAATGAGCAGTTCTTC. It codes for CATASLSYNEQFF.

The chain carries TRBV11-2 and TRBJ2-5; 11 nucleotides align to TRBD2. The CDR3 has 16 amino acids. The germline V gene has CDR1 SGHAT and CDR2 FQNNGV. The trim removed 5 bases at V and 5 bases at J, leaving 10 bases unmatched. The CDR3, as DNA: TGTGCCAGCAGCCCACTTAGCGGGAGGGCCGGGGAGACCCAGTACTTC. Translating it yields CASSPLSGRAGETQYF.

As for this clone: Other DNA sequences in the same sample also yield this CDR3. The chain combines TRBV7-9 with TRBJ2-7; D is unresolved. V lost 0 bases, J lost 3 bases, and 9 bases lay in between. This CDR3 has 14 residues. Per the germline V gene, CDR1 is SEHNR and CDR2 is FQNEAQ (reference sequence). CDR3 nucleotide sequence: TGTGCCAGCAGCTTAGCAGGTTTGTACTACGAGCAGTACTTC. It codes for CASSLAGLYYEQYF.

The chain has TRBV13 and TRBJ2-5; the match to TRBD2 covers 14 bases. Germline loops: CDR1 PRHDT, CDR2 FYEKMQ (reference sequence). V was clipped by 3 bases and J by 5 bases; unmatched bases: 2. This CDR3 is 15 amino acids long. CDR3 sequence reads: CASSLGLAGVETQYF. CDR3 DNA sequence: TGTGCCAGCAGCTTGGGACTAGCGGGAGTGGAGACCCAGTACTTC.

Turning to this clone: This sample includes further DNA sequences coding for the same CDR3. The V and J genes are TRBV4-1 and TRBJ2-1; 13 bases align to TRBD2. The CDR3 totals 15 residues. The germline gives CDR1 MGHRA, CDR2 YSYEKL. Trimming cost V 1 base and J 7 bases; bases outside gene matches: 1. This chain's CDR3 is CASSQGLAGGNEQFF. CDR3 sequence (DNA): TGCGCCAGCAGCCAAGGACTAGCGGGAGGTAATGAGCAGTTCTTC.

This clone showed up just a few times. The genes are TRBV7-9 and TRBJ1-1; the D is unclear. This CDR3 region has 12 residues. The germline CDR1 and CDR2 sequences are SEHNR and FQNEAQ (reference sequence). Trimming left V 5 bases short and J 6 bases short, with 10 bases between. The CDR3, as DNA: TGTGCCAGCAGCCGCGGGCGCCCTGAAGCTTTCTTT. It is translated as CASSRGRPEAFF.

About this clone: Compared with germline, one end of the junction differs, possibly owing to a read error. The CDR3: CASSLASRWDPASGIEGF. As DNA, the CDR3 is TGCGCCAGCAGCTTGGCCTCAAGGTGGGACCCAGCTAGCGGGATCGAGGGTTTC. This rearrangement joins TRBV5-1 to TRBJ2-7; 9 bases match TRBD2. The CDR3 runs 18 residues. Germline CDR1 reads SGHRS; CDR2 reads YFSETQ.

The CDR3 loop reads CASSVATRGGETQYF. In DNA form, the CDR3 reads TGTGCCAGCAGCGTAGCTACTAGGGGTGGGGAGACCCAGTACTTC. This chain connects TRBV9 to TRBJ2-5, with D possibly called TRBD1 or TRBD2 (5 bases each). CDR3 size: 15 residues. The V end was cut by 0 bases, the J end by 5 bases, with 14 bases between. Germline CDR1 is SGDLS and CDR2 is YYNGEE.

The chain has TRBV30 and TRBJ1-2, with D tentatively TRBD1 (5 bases). Germline CDR1 GTSNPN, CDR2 SVGIG (reference sequence). Trimming took 3 bases from V and 4 from J, leaving 24 bases between them. This CDR3 has 17 amino acids. In DNA form, the CDR3 reads TGTGCCTGGAGGGGGGTGGGCCTCCTCCCTTGGGGCTATGGCTACACCTTC. Translated, it gives CAWRGVGLLPWGYGYTF.

This CDR3 is CASSSREGGEQYF. The CDR3 bases are TGTGCCAGCAGTTCACGAGAGGGGGGCGAGCAGTACTTC. The chain has TRBV28 and TRBJ2-7; either TRBD1 or TRBD2 may fit D (6 bases each). The germline V and J ends were trimmed by 4 bases and 6 bases, with 13 bases remaining between them. The germline V gene has CDR1 MDHEN and CDR2 SYDVKM. The CDR3 consists of 13 residues.

This clone appeared a single time. The rearrangement joins TRBV7-9 to TRBJ2-2; perhaps TRBD2 as D (5 bases). The CDR3 totals 15 residues. The V gene lost 5 bases and the J gene lost 0 bases, with 10 bases spanning the gap. Germline loops: CDR1 SEHNR, CDR2 FQNEAQ (reference sequence). The CDR3 spells CASSPGLTNTGELFF. The CDR3 DNA follows: TGTGCCAGCAGCCCTGGACTGACGAACACCGGGGAGCTGTTTTTT.

This clone was picked up a small number of times. The chain joins TRBV2 to TRBJ1-1; no clear D. This CDR3 comprises 10 residues. Germline V gene lookup returns CDR1 SNHLY and CDR2 FYNNEI. Trimming took 5 bases from V and 5 from J, leaving 3 bases between them. CDR3: CASSTTEAFF. The CDR3 bases are TGTGCCAGCAGTACGACTGAAGCTTTCTTT.

The CDR3 is CASSPRLAGLDTQYF. The CDR3 DNA sequence: TGTGCCAGCAGCCCCCGACTAGCGGGGCTCGATACGCAGTATTTT. This sequence joins TRBV7-3 and TRBJ2-3, with 11 nucleotides matching TRBD2. The germline V gene encodes CDR1 SGHTA and CDR2 FQGTGA. The trim removed 5 bases at V and 6 bases at J, leaving 7 bases unmatched. This CDR3 contains 15 residues. Together with reference TRBV7-3 and TRBJ2-3, the CDR3 gives the full variable domain: GAGVSQTPSNKVTEKGKYVELRCDPISGHTALYWYRQSLGQGPEFLIYFQGTGAADDSGLPNDRFFAVRPEGSVSTLKIQRTERGDSAVYLCASSPRLAGLDTQYFGPGTRLTVL.

This chain connects TRBV2 to TRBJ1-2; 12 bases are shared with TRBD1. V dropped 5 bases and J dropped 2; count of bases not matched to a gene: 21. The CDR3 is made up of 21 amino acids. Germline values: CDR1 SNHLY, CDR2 FYNNEI. This CDR3 is CASSSPGIPGQGASMNYGYTF. CDR3 nucleotides: TGTGCCAGCAGTTCGCCTGGGATCCCGGGACAGGGGGCTAGCATGAACTATGGCTACACCTTC.

The genes are TRBV2 and TRBJ2-1, with 8 bases lining up with TRBD2. Germline CDR1 SNHLY, CDR2 FYNNEI. The V gene end was trimmed by 8 bases and the J gene end by 7 bases; junction bases not matched to a gene: 10. The CDR3 sequence is 14 residues long. The CDR3 nucleotides read TGTGCCAGCCCAAGCGGGAGCGCCCCTAATGAGCAGTTCTTC. This encodes CASPSGSAPNEQFF.